This T cell receptor (beta chain) was documented in a study of vaccination and CD4 T cells after COVID-19. Cultured CD4+ T cell DNA underwent sequencing with the Oncomine TCR Beta short-read assay. TCRdb reprocessed the PCR reads via MiXCR and lists one record per CDR3 protein. In the table there are fewer than 9,000 distinct CDR3 sequences, around 66% of which are singletons. This clonotype was observed a few times. Its antigen is still unknown. The sample's treatment: roughly ten-day PBMC culture with coronavirus spike peptide pools or control peptides (ViraFEST assay). The sequence was collected from a human donor who had recovered from COVID-19. Source material: CD4+ T cells from blood, cultured in vitro.

CDR3 protein: CSAGTGGYGYTF. The CDR3 bases are TGCAGTGCTGGGACAGGGGGCTATGGCTACACCTTC. This chain joins TRBV20-1 and TRBJ1-2; 11 bases align to TRBD1. V shed 5 bases, J shed 4 bases, and the junction held 0 bases outside the gene matches. There are 12 residues in the CDR3. The germline V gene has CDR1 DFQATT and CDR2 SNEGSKA (reference sequence).